Shown below are 28 T cell receptor beta chains from a single sample sequenced in a study of shared clonotypes between healthy human individuals. TCRdb's table, derived via immunoSEQ multiplex PCR, lists solely in-frame clones and lacks some. The sample holds hundreds of thousands of clones, 96% seen once. The sequenced sample consisted of naive CD4+ T cells sorted from blood. The subset here: CD45RA+ positively selected. The receptors were gathered from a woman in her twenties or thirties in good health.

The rearrangement joins TRBV5-4 to TRBJ2-7, with 8 nucleotides matching TRBD2. J was trimmed by 4 bases and V by 0 bases; bases with no gene match: 3. There are 14 residues in the CDR3. Germline CDR1 SGHNT, CDR2 YYREEE (reference sequence). The CDR3 is CASSLAGTSYEQYF. The CDR3 bases are TGTGCCAGCAGCTTGGCCGGGACTAGTTACGAGCAGTACTTC.

V usage is TRBV7-9 and J usage is TRBJ2-2; D might be TRBD1 (5 bases). Germline V gene sequence: CDR1 SEHNR, CDR2 FQNEAQ (reference sequence). V was cut by 4 bases and J by 8 bases, with 5 bases left in between. The CDR3 is made up of 11 amino acids. CDR3: CASSSGGELFF. CDR3 in DNA: TGTGCCAGCAGCTCAGGGGGGGAGCTGTTTTTT. The variable domain in full, with the rest retrieved from reference TRBV7-9 and TRBJ2-2, is DTGVSQNPRHKITKRGQNVTFRCDPISEHNRLYWYRQTLGQGPEFLTYFQNEAQLEKSRLLSDRFSAERPKGSFSTLEIQRTEQGDSAMYLCASSSGGELFFGEGSRLTVL.

The J gene is TRBJ1-1, the V gene TRBV19; possibly TRBD1 for D (5 bases). The CDR3 consists of 14 residues. Trimming took off 5 bases at V and 4 bases at J, with 14 bases between the two ends. Germline loops: CDR1 LNHDA, CDR2 SQIVND (reference sequence). The DNA for the CDR3 is TGTGCCAGTAGTGAACTCAGGGTTGGCACTGAAGCTTTCTTT. It encodes CASSELRVGTEAFF.

The V and J genes are TRBV19 and TRBJ1-5, with D possibly TRBD1 on 6 matching bases. Deletions cut 3 bases from V and 3 bases from J, with 24 bases between. Germline V gives CDR1 LNHDA, CDR2 SQIVND (reference sequence). This CDR3 is 19 amino acids long. The CDR3 bases are TGTGCCAGTAGTATTCGGTCAGAATCTGGGGGCCTACTCAATCAGCCCCAGCATTTT. Translation gives CASSIRSESGGLLNQPQHF.

The rearrangement joins TRBV28 to TRBJ1-5; D is undetermined. There are 12 residues in the CDR3. Between the trimmed V and J ends, which lost 2 bases and 14 bases, there was a span of 13 bases. Germline V gene sequence: CDR1 MDHEN, CDR2 SYDVKM. This CDR3 is CASSLEAQKEHF. The CDR3 DNA is TGTGCCAGCAGTTTAGAGGCCCAAAAGGAGCATTTT.

The chain has TRBV5-1 and TRBJ2-7; TRBD1 matches 7 bases. The CDR3 contains 14 residues. Trimming cost V 4 bases and J 7 bases; bases outside gene matches: 11. Germline CDR1 and CDR2: SGHRS and YFSETQ. This CDR3 is CASSHRTGGVEQYF. The CDR3 nucleotides read TGCGCCAGCAGCCATCGGACAGGAGGAGTGGAGCAGTACTTC. The variable domain in full, with the rest retrieved from reference TRBV5-1 and TRBJ2-7, is KAGVTQTPRYLIKTRGQQVTLSCSPISGHRSVSWYQQTPGQGLQFLFEYFSETQRNKGNFPGRFSGRQFSNSRSEMNVSTLELGDSALYLCASSHRTGGVEQYFGPGTRLTVT.

The chain links TRBV7-9 to TRBJ2-7; the D is unclear. CDR3 length equals 13 residues. Deletions cut 5 bases from V and 2 bases from J, with 10 bases between. Germline CDR1 SEHNR, CDR2 FQNEAQ (reference sequence). The CDR3 region is CASSLQDPYEQYF. DNA for the CDR3: TGTGCCAGCAGCCTGCAGGACCCCTACGAGCAGTACTTC. Full variable domain (rest looked up from reference TRBV7-9 and TRBJ2-7): DTGVSQNPRHKITKRGQNVTFRCDPISEHNRLYWYRQTLGQGPEFLTYFQNEAQLEKSRLLSDRFSAERPKGSFSTLEIQRTEQGDSAMYLCASSLQDPYEQYFGPGTRLTVT.

The V and J genes are TRBV28 and TRBJ2-7; D is tentatively TRBD1 or TRBD2 (6 bases each). CDR3 length: 13 residues. Looked up from germline, CDR1 is MDHEN and CDR2 is SYDVKM. V lost 10 bases to trimming and J lost 2 bases, with 15 bases between them. The CDR3 DNA follows: TGTGCCACCCTCCCGGGGGCGACCTACGAGCAGTACTTC. This codes for CATLPGATYEQYF.

This chain links TRBV7-2 with TRBJ2-1, with 7 bases fitting TRBD2. Germline loops: CDR1 SGHTA, CDR2 FQGNSA. This CDR3 is built from 14 residues. The V gene end was trimmed by 4 bases and the J gene end by 10 bases; junction bases not matched to a gene: 10. Written as DNA, the CDR3 is TGTGCCAGCAGCTCCTGGACTAGATTGAGGGAGCAGTTCTTC. It codes for CASSSWTRLREQFF.

The chain joins TRBV9 to TRBJ2-1; 7 bases match TRBD2. J lost 7 bases, V lost 3 bases, and 4 bases had no gene match. Germline lookup yields CDR1 SGDLS and CDR2 YYNGEE. CDR3 length equals 13 residues. The CDR3 loop is CASSGGSRNEQFF. The CDR3 DNA reads TGTGCCAGCAGCGGCGGGAGTCGGAATGAGCAGTTCTTC.

This chain links TRBV6-1 with TRBJ2-7; 8 bases fit TRBD2. Germline V gene lookup returns CDR1 MNHNS and CDR2 SASEGT. V gave up 11 bases and J gave up 3 bases; unmatched junction bases: 12. The CDR3 loop spans 14 amino acids. The CDR3 protein is CAGKPGLGNYEQYF. In DNA form, the CDR3 reads TGTGCCGGAAAACCGGGACTAGGGAACTACGAGCAGTACTTC.

About this clone: The same CDR3 arises from other DNA sequences in this sample as well. The rearrangement links TRBV29-1 to TRBJ1-1; D is unclear. Germline V gene sequence: CDR1 SQVTM, CDR2 ANQGSEA. V lost 3 bases and J lost 1, with 6 bases in between. This CDR3 has 12 amino acids. The CDR3 loop is CSVESQNTEAFF. CDR3 nucleotides: TGCAGCGTTGAGAGCCAGAACACTGAAGCTTTCTTT.

A note on this clone: Germline and junction disagree at one end, which may indicate a read error. This chain links TRBV7-9 with TRBJ2-7; a possible D gene is TRBD2 (6 bases). CDR3 length equals 15 residues. Germline-derived CDR1 and CDR2 are SEHNR and FQNEAQ (reference sequence). The CDR3 loop reads CASSVASAPNYEQYF. The CDR3 DNA reads TGTGCCAGCAGCGTAGCTAGCGCACCCAACTACGAGCAGTACTTC. Variable domain in full (rest from reference TRBV7-9 and TRBJ2-7): DTGVSQNPRHKITKRGQNVTFRCDPISEHNRLYWYRQTLGQGPEFLTYFQNEAQLEKSRLLSDRFSAERPKGSFSTLEIQRTEQGDSAMYLCASSVASAPNYEQYFGPGTRLTVT.

CDR3 in amino acids: CASSPGGGTEYNEQFF. The CDR3 DNA sequence: TGTGCCAGCAGTCCTGGGGGTGGGACAGAGTACAATGAGCAGTTCTTC. The chain couples TRBV5-4 to TRBJ2-1; TRBD1 aligns across 7 bases. This CDR3 spans 16 amino acids. Losses at the gene ends were 5 bases for V and 4 bases for J; bases not matched to a gene: 12. Per the germline V gene, CDR1 is SGHNT and CDR2 is YYREEE (reference sequence). Variable domain in full (rest from reference TRBV5-4 and TRBJ2-1): ETGVTQSPTHLIKTRGQQVTLRCSSQSGHNTVSWYQQALGQGPQFIFQYYREEENGRGNFPPRFSGLQFPNYSSELNVNALELDDSALYLCASSPGGGTEYNEQFFGPGTRLTVL.

J is TRBJ1-5 and V is TRBV6-1; D not certain. Germline CDR1 is MNHNS and CDR2 is SASEGT. V lost 2 bases to trimming and J lost 0 bases, with 8 bases between them. This CDR3 contains 15 residues. DNA of the CDR3: TGTGCCAGCAGTGAAAACGTATATAGCAATCAGCCCCAGCATTTT. Protein sequence: CASSENVYSNQPQHF.

The chain joins TRBV14 to TRBJ1-3, with no clear D. Between the trimmed V and J ends, which lost 0 bases and 0 bases, there was a span of 3 bases. The CDR3 has 14 amino acids. The germline V gene encodes CDR1 SGHDN and CDR2 FVKESK. This CDR3 is CASSQDISGNTIYF. The CDR3 DNA is TGTGCCAGCAGCCAAGACATCTCTGGAAACACCATATATTTT.

This rearrangement joins TRBV5-1 to TRBJ1-4; 10 nucleotides match TRBD1. Germline V CDR1 and CDR2: SGHRS, YFSETQ. The V segment lost 0 bases and the J segment 10 bases; nucleotides outside the gene matches: 18. The length of the CDR3 is 19 residues. The CDR3 DNA reads as TGCGCCAGCAGCTTGGAACCGGGACAGGGGCTATTGGGGAGTAGAAAACTGTTTTTT. This codes for CASSLEPGQGLLGSRKLFF.

The rearrangement joins TRBV28 to TRBJ1-1; possible D gene TRBD1, 5 bases. The CDR3 is 15 residues long. Germline lookup yields CDR1 MDHEN and CDR2 SYDVKM. Trimming stripped 0 bases from V and 3 bases from J, with 11 bases between. As DNA, the CDR3 is TGTGCCAGCAGTTTATGGCAGGGCTTGGACACTGAAGCTTTCTTT. Translated, it gives CASSLWQGLDTEAFF.

The rearrangement joins TRBV11-3 to TRBJ1-2, with D maybe TRBD1 (5 bases). Trimming pared 6 bases from V and 6 bases from J, leaving 17 bases between. The CDR3 is 14 amino acids. Germline lookup yields CDR1 SGHNT and CDR2 YENEEA. The CDR3 nucleotides are TGTGCCAGCAGTAACCCCCGGGGGTCCCATGGCTACACCTTC. Translation gives CASSNPRGSHGYTF.

J is TRBJ1-2 and V is TRBV2; TRBD1 matches 10 bases. This CDR3 region has 13 residues. The ends lost 6 bases at V and 8 bases at J; junction bases unmatched: 6. Germline CDR1 and CDR2: SNHLY and FYNNEI. The CDR3 DNA follows: TGTGCCAGCAGCGGACAGGGGGTCGGAGGCTACACCTTC. Its translation is CASSGQGVGGYTF. The entire variable domain, with the rest obtained from reference TRBV2 and TRBJ1-2, is as follows: EPEVTQTPSHQVTQMGQEVILRCVPISNHLYFYWYRQILGQKVEFLVSFYNNEISEKSEIFDDQFSVERPDGSNFTLKIRSTKLEDSAMYFCASSGQGVGGYTFGSGTRLTVV.

This chain's CDR3 is CASSIRTGSTDTQYF. The CDR3 nucleotides are TGTGCCAGTAGTATCCGGACAGGGTCCACAGATACGCAGTATTTT. The chain combines TRBV19 with TRBJ2-3, with 8 nucleotides matching TRBD1. After removal of 3 bases from V and 2 bases from J, the junction contained 4 bases not matched to a gene. Germline CDR1 reads LNHDA; CDR2 reads SQIVND (reference sequence). CDR3 size: 15 residues.

The rearrangement links TRBV10-3 to TRBJ1-6; D remains unclear. From germline, CDR1 is ENHRY and CDR2 SYGVKD. Between the trimmed V and J ends, which lost 0 bases and 8 bases, there was a span of 17 bases. The CDR3 runs to 17 residues. This CDR3 reads CAISESPQVDRYSPLHF. CDR3 coding DNA: TGTGCCATCAGTGAGTCGCCCCAGGTGGATAGGTATTCACCCCTCCACTTT.

The chain recombines TRBV30 with TRBJ2-1; TRBD2 matches at 8 bases. The J segment lost 3 bases and the V segment lost 3 bases, leaving 10 bases of the junction unmatched. The CDR3 runs 16 residues. CDR1 is GTSNPN, CDR2 SVGIG, per germline (reference sequence). CDR3 nucleotides: TGTGCCTGGAGCGGGGGTAGGCTAGCGGGCTACAATGAGCAGTTCTTC. This translates into CAWSGGRLAGYNEQFF. Together with reference TRBV30 and TRBJ2-1, the CDR3 gives the full variable domain: SQTIHQWPATLVQPVGSPLSLECTVEGTSNPNLYWYRQAAGRGLQLLFYSVGIGQISSEVPQNLSASRPQDRQFILSSKKLLLSDSGFYLCAWSGGRLAGYNEQFFGPGTRLTVL.

The J gene is TRBJ2-1, the V gene TRBV5-1; 11 bases align to TRBD2. Trimming took 5 bases from V and 5 from J; bases not matched to a gene: 9. There are 16 residues in the CDR3. Germline CDR1 and CDR2: SGHRS and YFSETQ. CDR3 DNA: TGCGCCAGCAGAATTGGCACTAGCGGGAGTGACAATGAGCAGTTCTTC. It translates to CASRIGTSGSDNEQFF.

The J gene is TRBJ2-7, the V gene TRBV5-1; 7 bases match TRBD2. Germline trimming cut 7 bases from V and 6 bases from J; bases unmatched to any gene: 13. Germline lookup yields CDR1 SGHRS and CDR2 YFSETQ. This CDR3 has 14 amino acids. As DNA, the CDR3 is TGCGCCAGCGGGCAGGGTGCGGGAGTGGGCGAGCAGTACTTC. Its translation is CASGQGAGVGEQYF.

The chain is built from TRBV11-2 and TRBJ2-7; the match to TRBD2 covers 7 bases. Germline CDR1 reads SGHAT; CDR2 reads FQNNGV. Trimming took 5 bases from V and 0 from J; bases not matched to a gene: 7. The CDR3 covers 15 residues. CDR3 sequence: CASSLVGGSSYEQYF. In nucleotides, the CDR3 is TGTGCCAGCAGCCTCGTTGGCGGGAGCTCCTACGAGCAGTACTTC.

This clone was seen a handful of times. V usage is TRBV18 and J usage is TRBJ1-2; 8 nucleotides match TRBD1. Per germline, CDR1 KGHSH and CDR2 LQKENI. With V trimmed by 2 bases and J by 14 bases, 7 bases remained unmatched. The CDR3 is 12 residues long. As DNA, the CDR3 is TGTGCCAGCTCACCAACGGCAGGGGGCTTAACCTTC. Translation gives CASSPTAGGLTF. Looking up the rest from reference TRBV18 and TRBJ1-2 gives the full variable domain: NAGVMQNPRHLVRRRGQEARLRCSPMKGHSHVYWYRQLPEEGLKFMVYLQKENIIDESGMPKERFSAEFPKEGPSILRIQQVVRGDSAAYFCASSPTAGGLTFGSGTRLTVV.

The chain recombines TRBV5-5 with TRBJ2-5; 11 bases fit TRBD1. This CDR3 spans 17 amino acids. Germline CDR1 and CDR2: SGHKS and YYEKEE (reference sequence). Losses at the gene ends were 0 bases for V and 6 bases for J; bases not matched to a gene: 10. In DNA form, the CDR3 reads TGTGCCAGCAGCTTGGCCCCCGGGACAGGGGGTATGAAGACCCAGTACTTC. Encoded protein: CASSLAPGTGGMKTQYF. The entire variable domain, with the rest obtained from reference TRBV5-5 and TRBJ2-5, is as follows: DAGVTQSPTHLIKTRGQQVTLRCSPISGHKSVSWYQQVLGQGPQFIFQYYEKEERGRGNFPDRFSARQFPNYSSELNVNALLLGDSALYLCASSLAPGTGGMKTQYFGPGTRLLVL.